Reported below is one T cell receptor (beta chain). The antigen remains unidentified. After 5'RACE with constant-segment primers, TCR alpha and TCR beta cDNA libraries carrying sample barcodes and UMIs were obtained. MiXCR, applied by TCRdb to the 5' RACE reads, yields one record per CDR3 protein. In the table there are more than 350,000 distinct CDR3 sequences, roughly 15% of which are singletons. This record belongs to a study of T-cell memory formation after mild COVID-19. In the study overall: TCR clusters largely stayed donor specific. Study observations and caveats: Clones that contracted from day 15 to 85 had balanced CD4/CD8; later expanders were CD4+ biased. That cross-reactive memory joined was suggested by some responding clones appearing in pre-infection memory.

Germline CDR1 is LGHDT and CDR2 is YNNKEL (reference sequence). The V end was cut by 4 bases, the J end by 1 base, with 6 bases between. The length of the CDR3 is 13 residues. The clonotype originates from a man between 18 and 35 years old who had mild COVID-19 (a few samples of this study predate the infection). Cell type and time point are not known. The V call is TRBV3-1, the J call TRBJ2-3; D is uncertain. Sequenced: PBMCs or a T cell subset sorted from them (not recorded which). Written as DNA, the CDR3 is TGTGCCAGCAGCCGTAAGGGCACAGATACGCAGTATTTT. Its translation is CASSRKGTDTQYF.